The 26 T cell receptor beta chains reported below all come from one sample, sequenced in a study of CD8+CD57+ T cells in acquired aplastic anemia. Profiles of TCR beta VDJ and CDR3 were generated from a genomic DNA template. From the reads, TCRdb called clonotypes with MiXCR, one entry per CDR3 protein. The table includes roughly 61,000 distinct CDR3 sequences, around 50% detected once. The sample comprised sorted CD4+, CD8+, or CD8+CD57+ T cells (not recorded which) from PBMCs. These receptor sequences come from a human donor in good health, serving as a control.

CDR3 amino acids: CATSREQGTEAFF. The CDR3 nucleotides read TGTGCCACCAGCAGAGAACAGGGGACTGAAGCTTTCTTT. The V gene is TRBV15, the J gene TRBJ1-1; 7 bases fit TRBD1. The V and J ends lost 0 bases and 5 bases, in that order; junction bases with no gene match: 0. From germline, CDR1 is LNHNV and CDR2 YYDKDF (reference sequence). The CDR3 sequence is 13 residues long.

This clonotype is termed medium-sized. The chain combines TRBV24-1 with TRBJ2-7; 12 nucleotides align to TRBD2. CDR3 length equals 17 residues. The V gene's germline CDR1 is KGHDR and CDR2 SFDVKD. V dropped 5 bases and J dropped 4; count of bases not matched to a gene: 11. The CDR3 bases are TGTGCCACCAGTGGCCTCTCTCGGACTAGCGGGAAGTACGAGCAGTACTTC. This codes for CATSGLSRTSGKYEQYF.

V is TRBV20-1 and J is TRBJ1-5, with D perhaps TRBD1 (5 bases). Looked up from germline, CDR1 is DFQATT and CDR2 is SNEGSKA (reference sequence). V lost 4 bases and J 0 bases, leaving 10 bases between the germline ends. The CDR3 covers 14 residues. The DNA for the CDR3 is TGCAGTGCTACACAGGCCTATAGCAATCAGCCCCAGCATTTT. This gives the protein CSATQAYSNQPQHF.

The chain links TRBV20-1 to TRBJ2-1, with TRBD2 matching 7 bases. The CDR3 has 13 residues. Per the germline V gene, CDR1 is DFQATT and CDR2 is SNEGSKA (reference sequence). The CDR3 spells CRRAGSSYNEQFF. The CDR3 nucleotides are TGCAGACGAGCGGGAAGCTCCTACAATGAGCAGTTCTTC.

This clonotype was recorded many times. At one end the junction does not follow the germline gene, possibly because of a read error. The chain carries TRBV11-3 and TRBJ1-1, with D possibly TRBD1 on 5 matching bases. This CDR3 is built from 14 residues. The germline V gene encodes CDR1 SGHNT and CDR2 YENEEA. DNA for the CDR3: TGTGCCAGCACCTTAGGGGCTGGGGGCACTGAAGCTTTCTTT. Its translation is CASTLGAGGTEAFF.

The V and J genes are TRBV20-1 and TRBJ2-7; D might be TRBD1 (5 bases). V was trimmed by 6 bases and J by 9 bases, leaving 24 bases between them. The germline V gene encodes CDR1 DFQATT and CDR2 SNEGSKA (reference sequence). CDR3 length: 14 residues. For the CDR3, the DNA is TGCAGTGCAGCCACCAGGATCAGGGTAAATGGGCAGTACTTC. Protein sequence: CSAATRIRVNGQYF.

The chain couples TRBV9 to TRBJ2-2, with D perhaps assigned TRBD1 or TRBD2 (5 bases each). CDR3 length: 16 amino acids. Germline values: CDR1 SGDLS, CDR2 YYNGEE. The V end was cut by 0 bases, the J end by 0 bases, with 9 bases between. The CDR3 is CASSVGWDANTGELFF. CDR3 DNA sequence: TGTGCCAGCAGCGTAGGTTGGGACGCGAACACCGGGGAGCTGTTTTTT.

The chain joins TRBV7-3 to TRBJ1-1; 8 bases are shared with TRBD1. Unmatched junction bases numbered 8, after V lost 3 bases and J lost 2 bases. The CDR3 runs 16 residues. CDR1 SGHTA and CDR2 FQGTGA come from the germline V gene. CDR3 region: CASSLGRGLRNTEAFF. The CDR3 DNA sequence: TGTGCCAGCAGCTTGGGCAGGGGGCTTCGAAACACTGAAGCTTTCTTT.

The chain combines TRBV7-2 with TRBJ1-4; D is ambiguous. Germline-derived CDR1 and CDR2 are SGHTA and FQGNSA. CDR3 length: 13 amino acids. Deletions cut 2 bases from V and 4 bases from J, with 5 bases between. CDR3 nucleotides: TGTGCCAGCAGCTTAAGCGGTAATGAAAAACTGTTTTTT. It specifies CASSLSGNEKLFF.

This clonotype was found many times. At one of its ends the junction is not consistent with the germline gene, which may arise from a read error. The chain links TRBV13 to TRBJ2-1, with TRBD1 matching 7 bases. The germline V gene has CDR1 PRHDT and CDR2 FYEKMQ (reference sequence). This CDR3 spans 13 amino acids. The CDR3: CASSSDTGVRQLF. The CDR3 DNA is TGTGCCAGCAGCTCGGATACAGGGGTCCGGCAACTCTTC.

The V and J genes are TRBV15 and TRBJ2-7; a possible D gene is TRBD1 (6 bases). The V end lost 5 bases, the J end lost 4 bases, and 15 bases lay between the germline ends. Germline-derived CDR1 and CDR2 are LNHNV and YYDKDF (reference sequence). The CDR3 is 14 residues long. The CDR3: CATSLTQGLYEQYF. CDR3 DNA sequence: TGTGCCACCAGCTTGACACAGGGATTATACGAGCAGTACTTC.

This clonotype was observed a few times. This sequence may be a read error, since a much larger clone differs from it by one base. V is TRBV3-1 and J is TRBJ2-3, with 8 bases lining up with TRBD1. V gave up 1 base and J gave up 4 bases; unmatched junction bases: 4. The CDR3 totals 15 residues. The germline V gene encodes CDR1 LGHDT and CDR2 YNNKEL (reference sequence). CDR3 protein: CASSQGPDRADTQYF. In nucleotides, the CDR3 is TGTGCCAGCAGCCAAGGTCCGGACAGGGCAGATACGCAGTATTTT.

V gene TRBV10-1 combines with J gene TRBJ1-3; D is ambiguous. The CDR3 loop spans 17 amino acids. CDR1 is WNHNN, CDR2 SYGVQD, per germline (reference sequence). Trimming took 0 bases from V and 4 from J, leaving 16 bases between them. The CDR3 protein is CASSESSVFKGGNTIYF. As DNA, the CDR3 is TGCGCCAGCAGTGAGTCTTCAGTGTTCAAGGGAGGAAACACCATATATTTT.

The V call is TRBV24-1, the J call TRBJ2-3; 8 bases line up with TRBD1. CDR3 length: 17 amino acids. V was clipped by 4 bases and J by 2 bases; unmatched bases: 10. Germline V gene sequence: CDR1 KGHDR, CDR2 SFDVKD. The CDR3 DNA reads as TGTGCCACCAGTGACCCGACAGGGGTCGGAATCACAGATACGCAGTATTTT. As protein: CATSDPTGVGITDTQYF.

The sample holds many counts of this clonotype. The chain uses TRBV14 and TRBJ2-7, with 9 positions matching TRBD2. The V gene's germline CDR1 is SGHDN and CDR2 FVKESK. The CDR3 covers 15 residues. J lost 2 bases, V lost 4 bases, and 6 bases had no gene match. The CDR3 bases are TGTGCCAGCAGCCCCCCTGGCGGGAGGGCCTACGAGCAGTACTTC. This gives the protein CASSPPGGRAYEQYF.

This chain uses TRBV19 with TRBJ2-7, with 10 bases lining up with TRBD2. The CDR3 covers 13 residues. Trimming removed 5 bases from V and 5 bases from J; junction bases left unmatched: 3. Germline lookup yields CDR1 LNHDA and CDR2 SQIVND (reference sequence). The DNA of the CDR3 is TGTGCCAGTAGTCTAGCGGGGGTCCACGAGCAGTACTTC. Residues: CASSLAGVHEQYF.

The chain employs TRBV5-1 and TRBJ1-3; the D gene is possibly TRBD1 (6 bases). The CDR3 consists of 16 residues. Trimming pared 6 bases from V and 4 bases from J, leaving 20 bases between. Germline V gene sequence: CDR1 SGHRS, CDR2 YFSETQ. The CDR3 nucleotides read TGCGCCAGCAAACGCCCTCACAGGGATAGAGGAAACACCATATATTTT. Translated, it gives CASKRPHRDRGNTIYF. Supplemented by reference TRBV5-1 and TRBJ1-3, the full variable domain reads KAGVTQTPRYLIKTRGQQVTLSCSPISGHRSVSWYQQTPGQGLQFLFEYFSETQRNKGNFPGRFSGRQFSNSRSEMNVSTLELGDSALYLCASKRPHRDRGNTIYFGEGSWLTVV.

J is TRBJ1-2 and V is TRBV7-6; D is unresolved. The V end lost 6 bases, the J end lost 4 bases, and 6 bases lay between the germline ends. CDR1 and CDR2 from the germline V gene are SGHVS and FNYEAQ. The CDR3 totals 11 residues. DNA for the CDR3: TGTGCCAGCAGTACCCTCTATGGCTACACCTTC. It is translated as CASSTLYGYTF.

The rearrangement uses TRBV10-2 and TRBJ2-3; 12 bases fit TRBD2. The CDR3 extends over 18 amino acids. J gave up 1 base and V 4 bases, and 9 bases lay outside the gene matches. The germline V gene has CDR1 WSHSY and CDR2 SAAADI. The CDR3 nucleotides are TGCGCCAGCAGTGGACCTAGCGGGAGGGCTCAGGGCACAGATACGCAGTATTTT. It encodes CASSGPSGRAQGTDTQYF.

By share, this clonotype counts as medium-sized. The V and J genes are TRBV24-1 and TRBJ2-3; a weak D match, TRBD2 (6 bases). V lost 1 base and J 2 bases, leaving 12 bases between the germline ends. In germline, CDR1 is KGHDR, CDR2 SFDVKD. This CDR3 is built from 16 residues. Written as DNA, the CDR3 is TGTGCCACCAGTGATTTTGGGACTCTTGACACAGATACGCAGTATTTT. Translating it yields CATSDFGTLDTDTQYF.

As for this clonotype: The junction differs from germline at one of its ends, possibly a read error. The rearrangement uses TRBV19 and TRBJ1-6; a possible D gene is TRBD1 (6 bases). CDR1 LNHDA and CDR2 SQIVND come from the germline V gene (reference sequence). CDR3 length: 14 amino acids. The CDR3 DNA follows: TGTGCCAATAGTCAGGGGACTACTAATTCACCCCTCCACTTT. This gives the protein CANSQGTTNSPLHF.

This clonotype was detected many times. This chain uses TRBV28 with TRBJ2-3; 13 bases line up with TRBD2. The germline V gene encodes CDR1 MDHEN and CDR2 SYDVKM. V lost 4 bases, J lost 2 bases, and 6 bases stayed unmatched. This CDR3 has 17 amino acids. CDR3 amino acids: CASSSAGLAGSTDTQYF. CDR3 bases: TGTGCCAGCAGTTCAGCGGGACTAGCGGGGTCCACAGATACGCAGTATTTT.

This sequence joins TRBV5-1 and TRBJ2-1; D perhaps matches TRBD1 (5 bases). The V end was cut by 0 bases, the J end by 5 bases, with 15 bases between. The CDR3 sequence is 16 residues long. The germline V gene encodes CDR1 SGHRS and CDR2 YFSETQ. This CDR3 is CASSLAAGSGNNEQFF. The DNA of the CDR3 is TGCGCCAGCAGCTTGGCCGCAGGGTCAGGAAACAATGAGCAGTTCTTC.

This clonotype was observed many times. The J gene is TRBJ2-7, the V gene TRBV30; D may be TRBD1 (6 bases). V gave up 5 bases and J gave up 3 bases, with 14 bases separating them. The germline V gene has CDR1 GTSNPN and CDR2 SVGIG (reference sequence). The CDR3 has 13 residues. The CDR3 reads CAWETDSNYEQYF. The CDR3 DNA sequence: TGTGCCTGGGAAACGGACAGTAACTACGAGCAGTACTTC.

This chain uses TRBV20-1 with TRBJ1-6; D unclear. Germline V gives CDR1 DFQATT, CDR2 SNEGSKA (reference sequence). The V end was cut by 6 bases, the J end by 3 bases, with 6 bases between. This CDR3 has 12 residues. CDR3 region: CSAGDYNSPLHF. The CDR3 DNA follows: TGCAGTGCAGGAGACTATAATTCACCCCTCCACTTT.

J is TRBJ2-7 and V is TRBV19, with 11 bases that match TRBD1. The CDR3 spans 15 residues. V lost 5 bases, J lost 4 bases, and 7 bases stayed unmatched. Germline V gene data show CDR1 as LNHDA and CDR2 as SQIVND (reference sequence). CDR3 sequence: CASSPLGTGGYEQYF. The CDR3 DNA is TGTGCCAGTAGTCCCCTTGGGACAGGGGGTTACGAGCAGTACTTC.